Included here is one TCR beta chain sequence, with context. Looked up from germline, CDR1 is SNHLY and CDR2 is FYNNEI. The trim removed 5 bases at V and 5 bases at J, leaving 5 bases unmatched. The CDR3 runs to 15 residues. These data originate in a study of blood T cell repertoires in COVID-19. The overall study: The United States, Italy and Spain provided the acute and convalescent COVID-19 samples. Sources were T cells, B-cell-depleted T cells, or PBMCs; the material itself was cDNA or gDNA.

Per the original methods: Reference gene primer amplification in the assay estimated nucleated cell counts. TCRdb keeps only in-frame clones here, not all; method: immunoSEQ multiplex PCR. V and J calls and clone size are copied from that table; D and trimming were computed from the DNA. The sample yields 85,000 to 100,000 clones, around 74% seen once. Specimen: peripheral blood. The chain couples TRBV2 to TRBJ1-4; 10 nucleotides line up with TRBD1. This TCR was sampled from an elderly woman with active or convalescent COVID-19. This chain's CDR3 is CASSMGQGSNEKLFF. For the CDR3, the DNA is TGTGCCAGCAGTATGGGACAGGGGTCAAATGAAAAACTGTTTTTT.